These T cell receptor beta chains were read from a single sample in a study of blood T cell repertoires in COVID-19. Assay used: immunoSEQ multiplex PCR; TCRdb lists only in-frame clones, some missing. The sample has some 94,000 clones; 85% to 90% are singletons. Source material: peripheral blood. These receptor sequences come from a human donor in a cohort sampled during active COVID-19. Both conserved end residues are part of each CDR3. The order of the fields is V gene, J gene, CDR3 protein.

TRBV5-1	TRBJ2-5	CASSVGGPQYF
TRBV3-1/TRBV3-2	TRBJ1-1	CASSLGQGRTEAFF
TRBV7-7	TRBJ2-2	CASSLSTNTGELFF
TRBV5-4	TRBJ1-1	CASSLNRGLTEAFF
TRBV6-5	TRBJ2-1	CASKTSGGVGNEQFF
TRBV5-1	TRBJ2-7	CASSLVGASYEQYF
TRBV28	TRBJ2-7	CASSPGQPYEQYF
TRBV2	TRBJ1-2	CASSVQRQGSGYTF
TRBV19	TRBJ2-1	CASSYGSRGLRNEQFF
TRBV19	TRBJ2-7	CASSIVLSYEQYF
TRBV5-4	TRBJ1-2	CASSPGQGRGGYTF
TRBV18	TRBJ1-6	CASSLRGNSPLHF
TRBV4-1	TRBJ2-5	CASSQRGIQETQYF
TRBV24-1	TRBJ1-2	CATSGRGQEGYTF
TRBV7-2	TRBJ2-1	CASSLVPATPNEQFF
TRBV5-1	TRBJ2-7	CASKPQDSTYEQYF
TRBV19	TRBJ2-3	CASALGGLGTDTQYF
TRBV12-5	TRBJ1-5	CASGTGNSNQPQHF
TRBV6-4	TRBJ2-1	CASSLGQGSYNEQFF
TRBV30	TRBJ2-3	CAWGGAGHADTQYF
TRBV27	TRBJ1-1	CASSLTGTTEAFF
TRBV10-3	TRBJ1-2	CAISAGTSNYGYTF
TRBV11-2	TRBJ2-1	CASSLTSGMGNEQFF
TRBV5-1	TRBJ2-7	CASSPEGLALNEQYF
TRBV2	TRBJ1-1	CASRRGRNTEAFF
TRBV29-1	TRBJ2-3	CSVEDVAGVPRDTQYF
TRBV5-1	TRBJ2-4	CASSPTTSLAKNIQYF
TRBV19	TRBJ1-1	CASSIAGGGTEAFF
TRBV5-1	TRBJ1-1	CASSLQGDETEAFF
TRBV19	TRBJ1-4	CASLVPQGAPRSVLGTNEKLFF
TRBV19	TRBJ2-1	CASSIAGGSYNEQFF
TRBV9	TRBJ2-1	CASSVATTSGSFTYNEQFF
TRBV28	TRBJ2-7	CASSLGPYYEQYF
TRBV5-1	TRBJ2-3	CASSLSSGRVLDTQYF
TRBV5-1	TRBJ2-5	CASSLLQDKETQYF